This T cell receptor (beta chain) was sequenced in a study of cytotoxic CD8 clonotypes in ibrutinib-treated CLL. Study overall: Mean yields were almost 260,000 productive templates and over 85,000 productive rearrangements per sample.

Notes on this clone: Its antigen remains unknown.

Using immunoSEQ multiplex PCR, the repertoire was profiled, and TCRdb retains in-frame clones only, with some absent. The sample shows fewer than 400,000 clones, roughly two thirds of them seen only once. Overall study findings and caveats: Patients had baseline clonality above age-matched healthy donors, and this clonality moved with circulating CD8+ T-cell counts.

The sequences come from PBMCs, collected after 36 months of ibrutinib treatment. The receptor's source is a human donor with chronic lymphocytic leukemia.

The CDR3 loop is CASGLVRGTHQPQHF. CDR3 coding DNA: TGTGCTAGTGGTTTAGTCAGGGGAACCCATCAGCCCCAGCATTTT. V and J are TRBV12-5 and TRBJ1-5, with D tentatively TRBD1 (6 bases). There are 15 residues in the CDR3. Germline lookup yields CDR1 LGHNT and CDR2 FRNRAP. V was trimmed by 3 bases and J by 5 bases, leaving 14 bases between them.